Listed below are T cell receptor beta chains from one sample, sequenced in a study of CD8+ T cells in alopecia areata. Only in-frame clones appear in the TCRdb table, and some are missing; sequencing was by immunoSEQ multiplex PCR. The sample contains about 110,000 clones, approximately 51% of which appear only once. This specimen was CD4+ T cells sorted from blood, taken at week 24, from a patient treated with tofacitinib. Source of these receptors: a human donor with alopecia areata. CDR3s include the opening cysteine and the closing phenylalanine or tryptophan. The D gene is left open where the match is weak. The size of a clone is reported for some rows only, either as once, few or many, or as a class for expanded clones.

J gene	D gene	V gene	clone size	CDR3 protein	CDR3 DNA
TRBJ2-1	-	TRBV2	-	CASSETAQFF	TGTGCCAGCAGTGAAACTGCACAGTTCTTC
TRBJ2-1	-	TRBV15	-	CATSRDGLSYNEQFF	TGTGCCACCAGCAGAGATGGGCTTAGCTACAATGAGCAGTTCTTC
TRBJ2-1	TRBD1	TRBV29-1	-	CSADTGTGAWGQFF	TGCAGCGCCGATACCGGGACAGGGGCCTGGGGGCAGTTCTTC
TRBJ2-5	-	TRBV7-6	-	CASRPEGETQYF	TGTGCCAGCAGACCCGAGGGAGAGACCCAGTACTTC
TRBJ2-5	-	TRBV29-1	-	CSVEMTRSLRETQYF	TGCAGCGTTGAAATGACCCGATCCCTGCGAGAGACCCAGTACTTC
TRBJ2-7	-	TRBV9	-	CASSVEVDRGEQYF	TGTGCCAGCAGCGTAGAAGTCGACCGGGGCGAGCAGTACTTC
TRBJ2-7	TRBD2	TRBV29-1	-	CSVVSTSGLRYF	TGCAGCGTTGTGTCCACTAGCGGCCTACGGTACTTC
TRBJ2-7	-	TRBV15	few	CATSKFNEQYF	TGTGCCACCAGCAAGTTTAACGAGCAGTACTTC
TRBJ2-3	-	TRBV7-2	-	CASSLASGSLDTQYF	TGTGCCAGCAGCTTAGCTTCGGGTAGCTTAGATACGCAGTATTTT
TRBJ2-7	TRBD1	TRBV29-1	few	CSVVRDRITYEQYF	TGCAGCGTTGTCCGGGACAGAATAACCTACGAGCAGTACTTC
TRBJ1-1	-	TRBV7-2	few	CASSVNSNTEAFF	TGTGCCAGCAGCGTAAACTCGAACACTGAAGCTTTCTTT
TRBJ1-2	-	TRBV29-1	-	CSVGGMGGYTF	TGCAGCGTCGGGGGTATGGGTGGCTACACCTTC
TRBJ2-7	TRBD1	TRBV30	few	CACNRGLSTYEQYF	TGTGCCTGCAACAGGGGTCTGTCTACCTACGAGCAGTACTTC
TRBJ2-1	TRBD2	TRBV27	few	CASSRTSKNNEQFF	TGTGCCAGCAGTCGGACTAGCAAGAACAATGAGCAGTTCTTC
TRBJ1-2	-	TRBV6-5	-	CASARGRFYGYTF	TGTGCCAGCGCCCGGGGGCGGTTCTATGGCTACACCTTC
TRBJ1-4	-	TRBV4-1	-	CASSQESGTSSKELFF	TGCGCCAGCAGCCAAGAGAGTGGAACAAGTTCGAAGGAACTGTTTTTT
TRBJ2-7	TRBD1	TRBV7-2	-	CASSPWGTESYEQYF	TGTGCCAGCAGCCCTTGGGGGACAGAGTCCTACGAGCAGTACTTC
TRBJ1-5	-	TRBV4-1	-	CASSQITPNQPQHF	TGCGCCAGCAGCCAAATAACACCTAATCAGCCCCAGCATTTT
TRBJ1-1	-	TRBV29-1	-	CSVVLYGEAFF	TGCAGCGTTGTCCTATACGGTGAAGCTTTCTTT
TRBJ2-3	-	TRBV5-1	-	CASSLMDNTDTQYF	TGCGCCAGCAGCCTGATGGACAACACAGATACGCAGTATTTT
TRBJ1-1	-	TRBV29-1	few	CSVGQVNTEAFF	TGCAGCGTTGGACAGGTGAACACTGAAGCTTTCTTT
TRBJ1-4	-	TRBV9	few	CASSVAGGNEKLFF	TGTGCCAGCAGCGTAGCTGGGGGTAATGAAAAACTGTTTTTT
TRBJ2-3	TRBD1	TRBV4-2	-	CASSQATGGGDTQYF	TGTGCCAGCAGCCAAGCGACAGGGGGAGGAGATACGCAGTATTTT
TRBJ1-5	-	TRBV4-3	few	CASSQDHGSPRPQHF	TGCGCCAGCAGCCAAGATCACGGGTCACCGCGGCCCCAGCATTTT
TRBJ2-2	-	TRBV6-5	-	CASKFGSGYDGELFF	TGTGCCAGCAAGTTTGGATCCGGGTATGACGGGGAGCTGTTTTTT
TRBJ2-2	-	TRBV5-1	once	CASLGAAGSTGELFF	TGCGCCAGCCTAGGAGCCGCGGGGAGCACCGGGGAGCTGTTTTTT
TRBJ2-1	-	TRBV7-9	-	CAIPTGGLFF	TGTGCCATTCCGACAGGCGGTCTGTTCTTC
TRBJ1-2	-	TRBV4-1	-	CASSQVMGGYTF	TGCGCCAGCAGCCAAGTTATGGGAGGCTACACCTTC
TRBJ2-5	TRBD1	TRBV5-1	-	CASSSSGTGKKTQYF	TGCGCCAGCAGCTCCTCCGGGACAGGGAAGAAGACCCAGTACTTC
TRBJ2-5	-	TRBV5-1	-	CAVRGGETQYF	TGCGCTGTCCGGGGAGGAGAGACCCAGTACTTC
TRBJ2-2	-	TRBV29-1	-	CSVADTNTGELFF	TGCAGCGTTGCCGATACGAACACCGGGGAGCTGTTTTTT
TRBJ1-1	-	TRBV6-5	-	CASRGAFGENTEAFF	TGTGCCAGTAGAGGGGCTTTTGGTGAGAACACTGAAGCTTTCTTT
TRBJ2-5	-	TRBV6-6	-	CASSEGGHPSETQYF	TGTGCCAGCAGCGAAGGGGGACACCCTTCGGAGACCCAGTACTTC
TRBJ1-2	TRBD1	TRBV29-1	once	CSVEHLGQLYGYTF	TGCAGCGTTGAACATCTGGGACAGCTCTATGGCTACACCTTC
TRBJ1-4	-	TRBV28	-	CATGSRVAEKLFF	TGTGCCACCGGGAGCAGGGTTGCTGAAAAACTGTTTTTT
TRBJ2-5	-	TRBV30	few	CAWRGQGNQETQYF	TGTGCCTGGAGGGGCCAGGGAAATCAAGAGACCCAGTACTTC
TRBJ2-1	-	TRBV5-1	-	CASSPDPWDEQFF	TGCGCCAGCAGCCCTGACCCCTGGGATGAGCAGTTCTTC
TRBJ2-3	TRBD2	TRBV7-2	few	CASSAPAGGRDTQYF	TGTGCCAGCAGCGCACCAGCGGGGGGGCGCGATACGCAGTATTTT
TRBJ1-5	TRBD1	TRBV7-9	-	CASSLGTGGLRSNQPQHF	TGTGCCAGCAGCTTAGGTACAGGGGGATTACGAAGCAATCAGCCCCAGCATTTT
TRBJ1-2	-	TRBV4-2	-	CASSQDARGGGGYTF	TGTGCCAGCAGCCAAGATGCAAGGGGCGGCGGGGGCTACACCTTC
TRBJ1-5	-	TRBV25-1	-	CASSEGNQPQHF	TGTGCCAGCAGTGAGGGGAATCAGCCCCAGCATTTT
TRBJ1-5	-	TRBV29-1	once	CSVEVGGGQPQHF	TGCAGCGTTGAAGTTGGAGGGGGACAGCCCCAGCATTTT
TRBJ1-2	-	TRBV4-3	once	CASSLGTDANYGYTF	TGCGCCAGCAGCCTCGGGACCGACGCTAACTATGGCTACACCTTC
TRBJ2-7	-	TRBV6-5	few	CASSASGEQYF	TGTGCCAGCAGTGCCTCTGGAGAGCAGTACTTC
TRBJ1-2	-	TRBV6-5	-	CASSYSRTQQGGYTF	TGTGCCAGCAGTTACTCAAGGACGCAACAAGGCGGCTACACCTTC
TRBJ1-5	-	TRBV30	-	CAWSRGSNQPQHF	TGTGCCTGGAGTAGGGGAAGCAATCAGCCCCAGCATTTT
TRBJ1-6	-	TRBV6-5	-	CASSYRPTVNSPLHF	TGTGCCAGCAGTTACCGACCGACAGTTAATTCACCCCTCCACTTT
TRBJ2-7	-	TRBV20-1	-	CSASGDYEQYF	TGCAGTGCTAGCGGGGACTACGAGCAGTACTTC
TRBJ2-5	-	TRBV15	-	CATRGGGHQETQYF	TGTGCCACCAGGGGGGGAGGCCACCAAGAGACCCAGTACTTC
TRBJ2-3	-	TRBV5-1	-	CASRGLAASTDTQYF	TGCGCCAGCAGGGGCTTAGCGGCTAGCACAGATACGCAGTATTTT
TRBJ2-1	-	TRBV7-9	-	CASSLAGGNEQFF	TGTGCCAGCAGCTTAGCAGGGGGTAATGAGCAGTTCTTC
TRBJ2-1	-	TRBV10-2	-	CATGGLIEYNEQFF	TGCGCCACAGGGGGGCTTATAGAGTACAATGAGCAGTTCTTC
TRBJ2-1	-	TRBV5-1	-	CASSLLGNSNNEQFF	TGCGCCAGCAGCTTGCTGGGAAACTCCAACAATGAGCAGTTCTTC